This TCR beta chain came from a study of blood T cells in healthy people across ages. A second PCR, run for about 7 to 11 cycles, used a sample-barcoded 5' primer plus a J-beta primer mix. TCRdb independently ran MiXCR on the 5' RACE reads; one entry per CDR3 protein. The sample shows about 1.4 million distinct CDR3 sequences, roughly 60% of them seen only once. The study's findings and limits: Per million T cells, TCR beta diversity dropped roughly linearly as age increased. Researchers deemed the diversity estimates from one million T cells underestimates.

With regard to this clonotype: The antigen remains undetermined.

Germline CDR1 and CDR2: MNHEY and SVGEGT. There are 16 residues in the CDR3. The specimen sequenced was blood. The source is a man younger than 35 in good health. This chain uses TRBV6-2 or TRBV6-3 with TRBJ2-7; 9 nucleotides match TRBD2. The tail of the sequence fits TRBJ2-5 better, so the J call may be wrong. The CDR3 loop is CASSCARLAEEETQYF. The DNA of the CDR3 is TGTGCCAGCAGTTGCGCCCGACTAGCGGAAGAAGAGACCCAGTACTTC.